This TCR beta chain was recovered during a study of regulatory T cells in long-lasting Graves disease (dated by TCRdb to about 2021). As for the study more broadly: Persistent Graves' disease was defined as persistently positive TSH receptor autoantibodies together with antithyroid drug treatment for over 5 years. This study used TCR sequencing and RNA sequencing of peripheral blood to compare persistent Graves' disease patients against newly diagnosed Graves' disease patients. The study was conducted in China and was registered as a clinical trial. A total of around 33 samples underwent TCR sequencing, from roughly 13 patients with persistent Graves' disease and roughly 20 patients with newly diagnosed Graves' disease. Persistent Graves' disease patients in the clinical cohort had taken antithyroid drugs for approximately ten years on average.

The time point label here, explained by the study, means: persistent/refractory GD, antithyroid drugs over 5 years with positive TRAb. For both TCR sequencing and RNA sequencing, RNA was extracted from PBMCs using TRIzol. Graves' disease was diagnosed according to American Thyroid Association guidelines. Recruitment of patients was carried out at an endocrinology department in Xi'an, China. Each patient gave roughly 8.4 milliliters of peripheral blood, collected in an EDTA anticoagulant tube. Ficoll Paque Plus density gradient separation was used to isolate PBMCs, and no further T cell sorting was done. An Agilent 2100 Bioanalyzer and agarose gel were used to check RNA quality, and a NanoDrop 2000 was used to measure RNA concentration. Ten or more counts support this clonotype. Its binding antigen is unknown. No much larger clone is present one base from it, and per-base qualities are unavailable.

Libraries were prepared through multiplex PCR. The sequencer listed for this sample is Illumina HiSeq 4000. TCR beta libraries were built with iRepertoire HTBI primers and Arm-PCR amplification of CDR3 regions. Before sequencing, the PCR products underwent gel purification. The published analysis was carried out like this. Across samples, 55 to 80 TRBV and 15 or so TRBJ segments were identified and used for gene usage analysis of CDR3 amino acid clonotypes. COPE and FqMerger were used to merge the filtered high-quality paired reads into contigs. BLAST was used to align contigs to the IMGT TRBV, TRBD and TRBJ reference genes, and CDR3 was defined following IMGT. Highly expanded clones were defined as clonotypes with a frequency above 0.1%. Repertoire diversity was measured by Shannon entropy, and V-J evenness by the Gini coefficient. Public clonotypes were defined as clonotypes shared by more than one individual. Clones were called with MiXCR by TCRdb after fastp trimmed the public reads at Q25, and only in-frame beta chains were retained. Every distinct CDR3 protein forms one entry, paired with its most common genes and DNA. The authors' filters were not applied to this entry. This sample is represented by fewer than 600,000 distinct CDR3 sequences; around a fifth of them were singletons. The top ten constitute around 13% of the sample.

Study-wide findings and limitations: TRBV28, TRBJ1-2 and TRBJ2-5 were preferentially used in persistent disease, while TRBV20-1 and TRBJ2-1 were favored in newly diagnosed disease. More public clonotypes were shared among persistent patients (around 2,600) than among newly diagnosed patients (966). As a limitation, the authors acknowledged that the small sample size may reduce accuracy. The study examined only peripheral blood because the primary lesion, thyroid tissue, could not be accessed. Persistent Graves' disease patients showed lower TCR Shannon entropy and fewer highly expanded clones than newly diagnosed patients, suggesting clonal expansion. Sequencing and analysis were limited to the TCR beta chain.

CDR1 and CDR2, per the germline V gene, are SGHAT and FQNNGV. Inclusive of the bounding cysteine and phenylalanine, the CDR3 is 16 residues long. Just the 48-base CDR3 DNA is kept, in frame starting at base 1. V is pared back by 2 bases and J by 4 bases, with 17 bases lying between the germline termini. This receptor was obtained from a female donor with Graves disease. The input for sequencing was peripheral blood mononuclear cells (PBMCs), taken when the disease was refractory, from a patient treated with antithyroid drugs. The V and J genes are TRBV11-2 and TRBJ2-5; TRBD2 is perhaps the D gene, given 7 matching bases. The nucleotide sequence is given as TGTGCCAGCAGCTTAAACGTGTGGGGGGGCCGAGAGACCCAGTACTTC. Its amino acids are CASSLNVWGGRETQYF.